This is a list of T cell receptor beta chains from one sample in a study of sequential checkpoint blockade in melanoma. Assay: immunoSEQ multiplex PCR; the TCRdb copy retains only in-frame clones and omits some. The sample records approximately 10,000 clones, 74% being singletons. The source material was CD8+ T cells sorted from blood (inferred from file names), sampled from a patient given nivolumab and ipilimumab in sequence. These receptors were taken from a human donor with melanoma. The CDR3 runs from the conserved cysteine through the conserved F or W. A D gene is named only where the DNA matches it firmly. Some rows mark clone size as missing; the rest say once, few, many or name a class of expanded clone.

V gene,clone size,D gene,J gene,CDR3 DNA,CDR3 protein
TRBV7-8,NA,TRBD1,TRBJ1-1,TGTGCCAGCAGCCTGGACAGGGAAGGCACTGAAGCTTTCTTT,CASSLDREGTEAFF
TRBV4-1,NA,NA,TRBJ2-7,TGCGCCAGCAGCCTCAGGAGGGTGTGGTACTTC,CASSLRRVWYF
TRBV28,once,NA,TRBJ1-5,TGTGCCAGCAGTTTGGCTGGGAGTGCCACCAATCAGCCCCAGCATTTT,CASSLAGSATNQPQHF
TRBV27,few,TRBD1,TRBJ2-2,TGTGCCAGCAGTTCTGACACCGGGACAGGGTTTTTCAACGCCGGGGAGCTGTTTTTT,CASSSDTGTGFFNAGELFF
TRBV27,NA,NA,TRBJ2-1,TGTGCCAGCAGCCCTCCGGGGAATGAGCAGTTCTTC,CASSPPGNEQFF
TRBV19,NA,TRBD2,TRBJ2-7,TGTGCCAGTAGTATTGGACTAGCGGGGGCCTACGAGCAGTACTTC,CASSIGLAGAYEQYF
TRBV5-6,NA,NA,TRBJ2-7,TGTGCCAGCAGCTTAGGCCTAGCTTCCTACGAGCAGTACTTC,CASSLGLASYEQYF
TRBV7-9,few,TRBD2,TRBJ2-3,TGTGCCAGCAAGCCTAGCGGGGTGTCAACAGATACGCAGTATTTT,CASKPSGVSTDTQYF
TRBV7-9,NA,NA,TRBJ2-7,TGTGCCAGCAGCTTAGCTGGAGCTACCTACGAGCAGTACTTC,CASSLAGATYEQYF
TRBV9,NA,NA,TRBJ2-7,TGTGCCAGCAGCCCCGAGCTTATCTCCGAGCAGTACTTC,CASSPELISEQYF
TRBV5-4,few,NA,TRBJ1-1,TGTGCCAGCAGCTTGGAGACAGCTCATGAAGCTTTCTTT,CASSLETAHEAFF
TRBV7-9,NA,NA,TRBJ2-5,TGTGCCAGCAGAGACAGTCGCGAGACCCAGTACTTC,CASRDSRETQYF
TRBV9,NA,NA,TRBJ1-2,TGTGCCAGCAGCCCCCGGACAGAGTATGGCTACACCTTC,CASSPRTEYGYTF